The clone carrying this T cell receptor (beta chain) was detected a few times. There were TCR beta CDR3 regions amplified from RNA transcripts. An initial round of RT-PCR targeting the TCR CDR3 relied on the HTBI primer set. TCRdb ran MiXCR on the multiplex PCR reads and lists one entry per CDR3 protein. This sample yields roughly 700,000 distinct CDR3 sequences, of which 12% to 15% are seen a single time; 10% to 13% belongs to the top ten. The data are from a study of T cells in Graves' hyperthyroidism and ophthalmopathy. Trimming at V came to 4 bases and at J to 6 bases, leaving 4 bases not matched to a gene. The germline V gene has CDR1 DFQATT and CDR2 SNEGSKA (reference sequence). The CDR3 has 13 amino acids.

V gene TRBV20-1 combines with J gene TRBJ2-2; TRBD2 agrees at 8 bases. The sequence was collected from a woman aged 18-29 years with Graves' hyperthyroidism. The specimen was blood. The CDR3 loop is CSATGLVAGELFF. The CDR3 DNA reads TGCAGTGCTACGGGACTAGTGGCCGGGGAGCTGTTTTTT.